This T cell receptor beta chain was profiled in a study of T cells after yellow fever vaccination (dated by TCRdb to the late 2010s). Background for the entire study: Libraries from fractions with low cell numbers were prepared with the SMART-Seq v4 Ultra Low Input RNA kit. Two healthy male donors, one aged 18 to 29 and one aged 30 to 40 years, were included in the cohort. Blood samples were taken at several timepoints before and after primary and secondary immunization, and bulk PBMC replicates and cell subsets were isolated. To follow T-cell clones before and after both primary and booster YFV17D yellow fever vaccination, bulk TCR alpha and beta repertoires underwent longitudinal sequencing. Study-wide conclusions, independent of this receptor: After the booster, most clones that had expanded after primary vaccination were detected again (approximately 95% of CD4 and 70% to 90% of CD8), suggesting broad maintenance of memory. A small share of clonotypes occurred in both CD4 and CD8 compartments, likely arising from convergent recombination. Computational filtering was needed because FACS-sorted repertoires could contain abundant contaminating clonotypes from the bulk population. Because only a couple of donors were included in the study, the extent to which the findings can be generalized is limited. The secondary T-cell response was weaker than the primary response but faster, peaking on day 5 instead of day 15.

The CDR3, from cysteine to phenylalanine, totals 16 residues. The DNA shown is the 48-base CDR3, in frame from base 1. V lost 2 bases and J lost 7 bases, and the count of bases not matched to a germline gene is 7. CDR1 SGDLS and CDR2 YYNGEE are derived from the germline V gene. As to this clonotype: No antigen is known for it. Nothing much larger sits one base from this clone, and base qualities are not available.

Taken with the paper, the label for treatment or condition translates to: live attenuated yellow fever vaccine strain. At every blood-draw timepoint, two biological replicates of bulk PBMCs were collected. PBMCs were isolated from peripheral blood using a standard Ficoll-Paque protocol. TriZol was used to extract RNA from bulk PBMCs, CD4 and CD8 fractions, and dextramer-positive and dextramer-negative fractions. TCR cDNA was synthesized by 5'RACE template switching, through which a universal primer site and unique molecular identifiers were introduced. Priming for cDNA synthesis came from both the TCR alpha and TCR beta constant segments. Library amplification involved two PCR steps, and the second step added sample barcodes and sequencing adapters. Sequencing of libraries was done on Illumina HiSeq 2500 (2x100 bp) or NovaSeq (2x150 bp). The published analysis was carried out like this. Reads were demultiplexed and collapsed into UMI consensus sequences with MIGEC, and V(D)J alignment was performed with MiXCR. Using edgeR on replicate PBMC samples, clonotypes were called vaccine-responding if FDR was below 0.01 and the log2 fold change was above 5 up to day 15. Each bulk clonotype received a CD4 or CD8 identity based on whether the sequenced CD4 or CD8 repertoire contained that clonotype at higher abundance. In TCRdb, the public reads were trimmed at Q25 with fastp and aligned with MiXCR, with productive beta chains retained. Each entry merges the rows of one CDR3 protein and shows their most common DNA and genes. TCRdb, rather than the study authors, made the V and J calls. For this sample there are a few hundred thousand distinct CDR3 sequences; 8.7% appear just once. Roughly 18% of the sample goes to the ten largest clones.

The rearranged chain carries TRBV9 and TRBJ2-2; TRBD2 matches 11 bases in the middle. The sequenced sample was PBMCs, obtained on the day of the first yellow fever vaccination. The sequence derives from a man aged 18 to 35 who received the YFV17D yellow fever vaccine. The CDR3 protein: CASSVRGLAEYGELFF. The nucleotide sequence is given as TGTGCCAGCAGCGTTAGGGGACTAGCGGAGTACGGGGAGCTGTTTTTT.